Below are 13 T cell receptor beta chains sequenced from a single sample in a study of cytotoxic CD8 clonotypes in ibrutinib-treated CLL (dated by TCRdb to about 2021). The time point label for this specimen denotes: 12 months on ibrutinib. To prepare the library, the immunoSEQ multiplex PCR assay was applied. TCRdb stores this immuneACCESS table with in-frame sequences only. Part of the clones is absent; in the studies checked, under half of the shortfall reflects unresolved V genes, and no reason is known for the rest. The sample data list fewer than 50,000 clones, and 53% of these were observed just once. The ten biggest clones cover 30% to 35% of the sample. Sequencing used PBMCs, obtained after 12 months of ibrutinib treatment. The source is a human donor with chronic lymphocytic leukemia.

The chain links TRBV5-6 to TRBJ1-3; D is undetermined. The V and J ends lost 2 bases and 2 bases respectively, with 8 bases between them. From germline, CDR1 is SGHDT and CDR2 YYEEEE. This CDR3 region has 14 residues. CDR3 DNA: TGTGCCAGCAGCTTCGGAAGAACTGGAAACACCATATATTTT. Its translation is CASSFGRTGNTIYF.

This clone was counted only a few times. V gene TRBV5-1 combines with J gene TRBJ2-5; D perhaps matches TRBD2 (5 bases). There are 14 residues in the CDR3. The germline V gene encodes CDR1 SGHRS and CDR2 YFSETQ. Trimming took 0 bases from V and 5 from J, leaving 11 bases between them. The CDR3 nucleotides read TGCGCCAGCAGCTTGGGGCCGTTAGCGGAGACCCAGTACTTC. Protein sequence: CASSLGPLAETQYF.

This clone has just a few counts. The chain joins TRBV5-1 to TRBJ2-3; no definite D call. In germline, CDR1 is SGHRS, CDR2 YFSETQ. The V end was cut by 4 bases, the J end by 6 bases, with 9 bases between. The CDR3 runs to 12 residues. In DNA form, the CDR3 reads TGCGCCAGCAGCCGGTCTGTCGATACGCAGTATTTT. Protein sequence: CASSRSVDTQYF.

The chain joins TRBV27 to TRBJ2-2; TRBD2 matches 8 bases. Germline CDR1 reads MNHEY; CDR2 reads SMNVEV (reference sequence). V dropped 7 bases and J dropped 6; count of bases not matched to a gene: 1. The CDR3 length is 12 residues. The CDR3 loop is CASKAGAGELFF. In DNA form, the CDR3 reads TGTGCCAGCAAAGCGGGAGCCGGGGAGCTGTTTTTT.

This clone was picked up many times. The CDR3 sequence is CASGTGTEKETQYF. The CDR3 DNA sequence: TGTGCCAGCGGGACAGGGACCGAGAAAGAGACCCAGTACTTC. The chain combines TRBV2 with TRBJ2-5, with 9 nucleotides matching TRBD1. The CDR3 sequence is 14 residues long. In germline, CDR1 is SNHLY, CDR2 FYNNEI. With V trimmed by 8 bases and J by 3 bases, 7 bases remained unmatched. Full variable domain (outside the CDR3, taken from reference TRBV2 and TRBJ2-5): EPEVTQTPSHQVTQMGQEVILRCVPISNHLYFYWYRQILGQKVEFLVSFYNNEISEKSEIFDDQFSVERPDGSNFTLKIRSTKLEDSAMYFCASGTGTEKETQYFGPGTRLLVL.

The chain has TRBV9 and TRBJ1-3; weak D call: TRBD1 (6 bases). V shed 0 bases and J shed 1 base, with 11 bases lying between them. This CDR3 has 16 residues. Looked up from germline, CDR1 is SGDLS and CDR2 is YYNGEE. The CDR3 DNA sequence: TGTGCCAGCAGCGTAGCTTACAGGGCTTCTGGAAACACCATATATTTT. Protein: CASSVAYRASGNTIYF.

The V call is TRBV18, the J call TRBJ1-5; TRBD1 might be the D (5 bases). CDR1 KGHSH and CDR2 LQKENI come from the germline V gene. The CDR3 loop spans 13 amino acids. V was trimmed by 3 bases and J by 8 bases, leaving 11 bases between them. The CDR3 sequence: CASSPWDEEPQHF. Written as DNA, the CDR3 is TGTGCCAGCTCACCGTGGGACGAAGAGCCCCAGCATTTT. Combining the CDR3 with reference TRBV18 and TRBJ1-5 gives the whole variable domain NAGVMQNPRHLVRRRGQEARLRCSPMKGHSHVYWYRQLPEEGLKFMVYLQKENIIDESGMPKERFSAEFPKEGPSILRIQQVVRGDSAAYFCASSPWDEEPQHFGDGTRLSIL.

The chain uses TRBV2 and TRBJ2-1, with 7 bases fitting TRBD1. The CDR3 loop spans 15 amino acids. The germline gives CDR1 SNHLY, CDR2 FYNNEI. The ends lost 4 bases at V and 3 bases at J; junction bases unmatched: 6. In nucleotides, the CDR3 is TGTGCCAGCAGTGCCACAGGGGCCGGCTACAATGAGCAGTTCTTC. It translates to CASSATGAGYNEQFF. The full variable domain, in which reference TRBV2 and TRBJ2-1 provide the parts outside the CDR3, is EPEVTQTPSHQVTQMGQEVILRCVPISNHLYFYWYRQILGQKVEFLVSFYNNEISEKSEIFDDQFSVERPDGSNFTLKIRSTKLEDSAMYFCASSATGAGYNEQFFGPGTRLTVL.

This clone turned up a few times. The chain joins TRBV5-1 to TRBJ1-1, with TRBD1 matching over 9 bases. The trim removed 0 bases at V and 4 bases at J, leaving 4 bases unmatched. Germline values: CDR1 SGHRS, CDR2 YFSETQ. There are 15 residues in the CDR3. The CDR3 DNA sequence: TGCGCCAGCAGCTTGGAAGCGACAGGGGGCACTGAAGCTTTCTTT. As protein: CASSLEATGGTEAFF.

This clone was seen a handful of times. V gene TRBV4-1 combines with J gene TRBJ1-1, with TRBD1 matching 7 bases. Germline V gives CDR1 MGHRA, CDR2 YSYEKL. With 2 bases clipped from V and 5 bases from J, the junction kept 5 bases outside the gene matches. This CDR3 is 14 amino acids long. For the CDR3, the DNA is TGCGCCAGCAGCCAACCGACAGGGAGAACTGAAGCTTTCTTT. Translating gives CASSQPTGRTEAFF.

This sequence joins TRBV28 and TRBJ2-1; TRBD2 aligns across 15 bases. The CDR3 spans 17 residues. CDR1 MDHEN and CDR2 SYDVKM come from the germline V gene. V lost 6 bases, J lost 4 bases, and 7 bases stayed unmatched. CDR3 sequence (DNA): TGTGCCAGCAGCCATGGACTAGCGGGAGGGCAATACAATGAGCAGTTCTTC. Amino acid sequence: CASSHGLAGGQYNEQFF.

This clone came up a few times. The chain is built from TRBV27 and TRBJ2-1, with 12 nucleotides matching TRBD2. V dropped 2 bases and J dropped 0; count of bases not matched to a gene: 5. The CDR3 totals 18 residues. The germline CDR1 and CDR2 sequences are MNHEY and SMNVEV (reference sequence). CDR3 nucleotide sequence: TGTGCCAGCAGTTTAATCGGACTAGCGGGAAGCTCCTACAATGAGCAGTTCTTC. Translated, it gives CASSLIGLAGSSYNEQFF.

The genes are TRBV7-9 and TRBJ2-1, with D tentatively TRBD1 (6 bases). CDR1 and CDR2 (germline): SEHNR, FQNEAQ (reference sequence). Trimming left V 5 bases short and J 9 bases short, with 20 bases between. This CDR3 contains 15 residues. The chain's CDR3 is CASSPDSKGVFEQFF. In DNA, the CDR3 is TGTGCCAGCAGCCCAGACAGCAAGGGGGTCTTTGAGCAGTTCTTC.